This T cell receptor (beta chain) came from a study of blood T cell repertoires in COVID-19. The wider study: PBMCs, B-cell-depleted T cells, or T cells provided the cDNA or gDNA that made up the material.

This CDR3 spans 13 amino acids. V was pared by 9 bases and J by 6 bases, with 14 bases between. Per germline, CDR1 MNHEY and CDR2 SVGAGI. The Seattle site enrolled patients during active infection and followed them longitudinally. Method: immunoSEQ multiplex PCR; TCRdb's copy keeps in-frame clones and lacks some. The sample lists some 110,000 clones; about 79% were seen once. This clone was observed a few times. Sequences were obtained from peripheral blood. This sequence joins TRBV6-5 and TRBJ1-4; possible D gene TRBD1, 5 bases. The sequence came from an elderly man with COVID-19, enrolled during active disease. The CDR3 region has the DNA TGTGCCAGTTTGTCAGGGACTGATGAAAAACTGTTTTTT. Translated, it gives CASLSGTDEKLFF.